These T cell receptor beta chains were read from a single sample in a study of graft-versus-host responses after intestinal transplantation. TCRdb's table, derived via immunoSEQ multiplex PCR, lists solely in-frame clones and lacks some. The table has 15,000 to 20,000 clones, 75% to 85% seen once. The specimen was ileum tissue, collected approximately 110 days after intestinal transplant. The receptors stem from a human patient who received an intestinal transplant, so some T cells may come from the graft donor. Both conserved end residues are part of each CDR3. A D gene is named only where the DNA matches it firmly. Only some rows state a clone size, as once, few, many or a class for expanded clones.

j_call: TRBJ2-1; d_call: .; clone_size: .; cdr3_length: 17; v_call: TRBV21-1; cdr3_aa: CASSRLSGGAGKSEQFF; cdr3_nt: TGTGCCAGCAGCCGCCTGAGCGGGGGGGCAGGGAAAAGTGAGCAGTTCTTC
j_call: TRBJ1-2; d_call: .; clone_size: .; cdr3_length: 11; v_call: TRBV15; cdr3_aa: CATREVYGYTF; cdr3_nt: TGTGCCACCAGGGAGGTCTATGGCTACACCTTC
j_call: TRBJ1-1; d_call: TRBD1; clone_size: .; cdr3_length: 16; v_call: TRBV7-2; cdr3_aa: CASSLDRGTGSTEAFF; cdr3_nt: TGTGCCAGCAGCTTAGATCGGGGGACAGGGAGCACTGAAGCTTTCTTT
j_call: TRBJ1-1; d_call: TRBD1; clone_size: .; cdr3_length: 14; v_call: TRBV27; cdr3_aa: CASSLDTNRGEAFF; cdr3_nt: TGTGCCAGCAGTTTAGACACCAACAGGGGTGAAGCTTTCTTT
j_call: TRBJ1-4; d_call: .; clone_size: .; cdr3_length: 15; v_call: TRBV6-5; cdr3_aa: CASSYSQSTNEKLFF; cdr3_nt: TGTGCCAGCAGTTACTCGCAGTCAACTAATGAAAAACTGTTTTTT
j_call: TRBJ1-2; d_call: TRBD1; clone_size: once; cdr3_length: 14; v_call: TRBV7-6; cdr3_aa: CASSLGQGSYGYTF; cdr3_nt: TGTGCCAGCAGCTTGGGACAGGGGTCCTATGGCTACACCTTC
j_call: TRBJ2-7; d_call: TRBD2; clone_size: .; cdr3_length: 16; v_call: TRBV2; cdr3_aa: CASMGTMSETAYEQYF; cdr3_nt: TGTGCCAGCATGGGGACTATGAGCGAGACGGCCTACGAGCAGTACTTC
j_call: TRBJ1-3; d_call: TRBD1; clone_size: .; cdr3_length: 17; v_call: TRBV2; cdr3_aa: CASSEEAGGLSGNTIYF; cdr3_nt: TGTGCCAGCAGTGAGGAGGCAGGGGGCTTGTCTGGAAACACCATATATTTT
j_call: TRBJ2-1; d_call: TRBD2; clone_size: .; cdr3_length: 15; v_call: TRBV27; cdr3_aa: CATLGLAGAYNEQFF; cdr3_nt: TGTGCCACCTTGGGACTAGCGGGAGCCTACAATGAGCAGTTCTTC
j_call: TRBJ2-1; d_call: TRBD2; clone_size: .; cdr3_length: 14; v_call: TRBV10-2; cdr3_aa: CASSASGLNNEQFF; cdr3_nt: TGCGCCAGCAGTGCTAGCGGACTCAACAATGAGCAGTTCTTC
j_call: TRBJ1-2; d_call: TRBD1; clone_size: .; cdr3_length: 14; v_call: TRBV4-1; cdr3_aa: CASSQGTGGYGYTF; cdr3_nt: TGCGCCAGCAGCCAAGGGACAGGGGGCTATGGCTACACCTTC
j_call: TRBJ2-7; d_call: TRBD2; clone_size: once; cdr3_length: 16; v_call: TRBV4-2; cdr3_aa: CASSWTSGGPEGEQYF; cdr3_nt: TGTGCCAGCAGCTGGACTAGCGGGGGCCCCGAGGGGGAGCAGTACTTC
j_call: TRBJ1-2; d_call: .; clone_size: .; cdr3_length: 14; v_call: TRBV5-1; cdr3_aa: CASSFAPFNYGYTF; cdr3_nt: TGCGCCAGCAGCTTTGCCCCATTTAACTATGGCTACACCTTC
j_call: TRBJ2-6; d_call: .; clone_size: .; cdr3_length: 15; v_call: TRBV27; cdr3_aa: CASSQQGTGANVLTF; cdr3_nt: TGTGCCAGCAGTCAACAGGGTACCGGGGCCAACGTCCTGACTTTC
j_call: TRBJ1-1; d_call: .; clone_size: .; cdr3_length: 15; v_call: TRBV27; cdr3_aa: CASSSRGASRTEAFF; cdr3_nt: TGTGCCAGCAGTTCGAGGGGGGCCTCAAGGACTGAAGCTTTCTTT
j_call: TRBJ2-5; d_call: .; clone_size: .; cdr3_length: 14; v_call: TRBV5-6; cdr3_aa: CASSLGGAQETQYF; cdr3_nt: TGTGCCAGCAGCTTGGGGGGGGCTCAAGAGACCCAGTACTTC
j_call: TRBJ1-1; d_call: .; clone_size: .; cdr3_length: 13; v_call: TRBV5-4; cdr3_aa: CASSQGVRAEAFF; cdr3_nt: TGTGCCAGCAGCCAAGGGGTCAGGGCTGAAGCTTTCTTT
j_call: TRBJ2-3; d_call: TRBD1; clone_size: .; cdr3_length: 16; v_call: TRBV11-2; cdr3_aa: CASSSKTGPFRDTQYF; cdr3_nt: TGTGCCAGCAGCTCGAAGACAGGGCCCTTCCGAGATACGCAGTATTTT
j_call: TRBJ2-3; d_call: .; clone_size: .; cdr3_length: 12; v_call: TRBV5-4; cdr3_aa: CASSLDTDTQYF; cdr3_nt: TGTGCCAGCAGCTTGGACACAGATACGCAGTATTTT
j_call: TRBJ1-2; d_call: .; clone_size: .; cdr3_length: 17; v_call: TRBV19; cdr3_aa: CASRGPLSTERRYGYTF; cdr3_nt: TGTGCCAGTAGGGGCCCCCTTTCTACAGAGAGACGTTATGGCTACACCTTC
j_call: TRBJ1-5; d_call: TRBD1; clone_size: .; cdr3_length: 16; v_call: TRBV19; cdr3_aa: CASSLTGQGKNQPQHF; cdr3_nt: TGTGCCAGTAGTCTCACGGGACAGGGGAAAAATCAGCCCCAGCATTTT
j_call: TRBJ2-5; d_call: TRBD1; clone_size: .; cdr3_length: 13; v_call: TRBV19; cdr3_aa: CASSRDRVKTQYF; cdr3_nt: TGTGCCAGTAGTAGGGACAGGGTAAAGACCCAGTACTTC
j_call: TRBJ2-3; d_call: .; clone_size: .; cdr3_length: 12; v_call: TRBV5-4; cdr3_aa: CASSLDTDTQYF; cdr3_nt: TGTGCCAGCAGCCTGGACACAGATACGCAGTATTTT
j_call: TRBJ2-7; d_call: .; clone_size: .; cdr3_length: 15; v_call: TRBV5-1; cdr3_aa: CASSLVGRGHYEQYF; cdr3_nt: TGCGCCAGCAGCTTGGTTGGCAGGGGTCACTACGAGCAGTACTTC
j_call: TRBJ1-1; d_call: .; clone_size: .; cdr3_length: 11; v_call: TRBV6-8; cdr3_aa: CASREPGEAFF; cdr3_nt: TGTGCCAGCAGGGAACCAGGTGAAGCTTTCTTT
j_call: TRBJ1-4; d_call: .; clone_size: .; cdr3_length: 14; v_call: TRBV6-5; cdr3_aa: CASSPGGTNEKLFF; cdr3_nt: TGTGCCAGCAGTCCCGGGGGAACTAATGAAAAACTGTTTTTT
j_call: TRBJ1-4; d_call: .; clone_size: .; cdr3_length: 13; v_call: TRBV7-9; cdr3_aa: CASSLGTNEKLFF; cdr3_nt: TGTGCCAGCAGCTTAGGGACTAATGAAAAACTGTTTTTT
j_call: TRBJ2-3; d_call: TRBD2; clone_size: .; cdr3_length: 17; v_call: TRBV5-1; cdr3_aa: CASSWGLAELGTDTQYF; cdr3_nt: TGCGCCAGCAGCTGGGGACTAGCGGAATTGGGTACAGATACGCAGTATTTT
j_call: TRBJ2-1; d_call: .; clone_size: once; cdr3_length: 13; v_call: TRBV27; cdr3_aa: CASSLRNYNEQFF; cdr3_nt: TGTGCCAGCAGTCTGCGGAACTACAATGAGCAGTTCTTC
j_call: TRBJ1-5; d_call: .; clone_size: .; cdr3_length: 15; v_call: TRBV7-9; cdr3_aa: CASSSNKKSGQPQHF; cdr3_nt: TGTGCCAGCAGCTCTAATAAGAAAAGCGGTCAGCCCCAGCATTTT
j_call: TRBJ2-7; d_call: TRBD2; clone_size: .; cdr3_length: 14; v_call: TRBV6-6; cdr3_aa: CASSPAGGPREQYF; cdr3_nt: TGTGCCAGCAGTCCCGCGGGAGGGCCAAGGGAGCAGTACTTC
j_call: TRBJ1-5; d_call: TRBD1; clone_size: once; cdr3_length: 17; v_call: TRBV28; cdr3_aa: CASSRQGVNYSNQPQHF; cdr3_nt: TGTGCCAGCAGTCGACAGGGGGTAAACTATAGCAATCAGCCCCAGCATTTT
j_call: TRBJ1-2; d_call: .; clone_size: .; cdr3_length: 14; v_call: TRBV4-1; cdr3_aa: CASSQTRLVYGYTF; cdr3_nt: TGCGCCAGCAGCCAAACCCGCTTGGTCTATGGCTACACCTTC
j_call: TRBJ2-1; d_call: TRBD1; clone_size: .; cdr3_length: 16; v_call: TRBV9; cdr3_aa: CASSVGTGGGYNEQFF; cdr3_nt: TGTGCCAGCAGCGTAGGGACAGGGGGTGGATACAATGAGCAGTTCTTC
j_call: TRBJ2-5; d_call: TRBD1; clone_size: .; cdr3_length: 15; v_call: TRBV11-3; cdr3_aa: CASSLDGDRGETQYF; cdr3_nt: TGTGCCAGCAGCTTAGACGGTGACAGGGGCGAGACCCAGTACTTC
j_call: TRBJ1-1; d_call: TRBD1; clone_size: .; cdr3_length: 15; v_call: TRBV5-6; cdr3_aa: CASSSERQGHTEAFF; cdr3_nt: TGTGCCAGCAGCTCCGAGAGACAGGGACACACTGAAGCTTTCTTT
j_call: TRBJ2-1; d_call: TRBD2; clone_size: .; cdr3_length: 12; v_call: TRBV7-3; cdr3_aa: CASSPPGREQFF; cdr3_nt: TGTGCCAGCAGCCCCCCCGGGAGGGAGCAGTTCTTC
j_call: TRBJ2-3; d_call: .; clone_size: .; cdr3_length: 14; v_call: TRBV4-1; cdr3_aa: CASSQDKSTDTQYF; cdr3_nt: TGCGCCAGCAGCCAAGACAAAAGCACAGATACGCAGTATTTT
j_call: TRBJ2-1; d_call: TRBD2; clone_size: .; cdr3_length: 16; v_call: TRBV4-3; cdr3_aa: CASSRGAGGGFHEQFF; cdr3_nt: TGCGCCAGCAGCCGGGGAGCGGGAGGGGGTTTCCATGAGCAGTTCTTC
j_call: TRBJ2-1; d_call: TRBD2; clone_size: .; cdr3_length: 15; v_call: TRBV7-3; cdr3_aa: CASSPLAGEGNEQFF; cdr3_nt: TGTGCCAGCAGCCCACTAGCGGGAGAGGGTAATGAGCAGTTCTTC
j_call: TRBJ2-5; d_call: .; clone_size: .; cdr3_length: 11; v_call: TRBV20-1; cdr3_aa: CSAKHQETQYF; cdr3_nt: TGCAGTGCTAAACACCAAGAGACCCAGTACTTC
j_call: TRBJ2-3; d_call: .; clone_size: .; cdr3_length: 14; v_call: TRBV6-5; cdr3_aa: CASSYSIYEDTQYF; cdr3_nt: TGTGCCAGCAGTTACTCGATATACGAGGATACGCAGTATTTT
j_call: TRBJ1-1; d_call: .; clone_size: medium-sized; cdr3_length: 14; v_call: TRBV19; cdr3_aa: CASKPSALNTEAFF; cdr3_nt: TGTGCCAGTAAGCCTAGCGCATTGAACACTGAAGCTTTCTTT
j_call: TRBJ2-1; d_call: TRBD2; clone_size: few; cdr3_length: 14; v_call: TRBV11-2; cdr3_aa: CASSPTSGSNEQFF; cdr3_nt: TGTGCCAGCAGCCCTACTAGCGGGAGCAATGAGCAGTTCTTC